This TCR beta chain is drawn from a study of tumor-infiltrating lymphocytes in oesophageal squamous cell carcinoma. This clonotype has only a few counts. Per germline, CDR1 SGHTA and CDR2 FQGNSA. The CDR3 has 14 residues. V shed 4 bases and J shed 0 bases, with 8 bases lying between them. TCRdb passed the PCR reads through MiXCR, listing each CDR3 protein once. The table has 17,000 or so distinct CDR3 sequences, 47% seen once. The V call is TRBV7-2, the J call TRBJ2-3; a possible D gene is TRBD2 (5 bases). The clonotype was recovered from a female donor with esophageal squamous cell carcinoma. The sample was normal esophageal tissue next to the tumor. The CDR3 bases are TGTGCCAGCAGCTCGGACTCGAGCACAGATACGCAGTATTTT. Translating it yields CASSSDSSTDTQYF.